Following are 5 T cell receptor beta chains from one sample sequenced in a study of blood T cell repertoires in COVID-19. TCRdb's copy holds only in-frame clones and misses some; the assay was immunoSEQ multiplex PCR. The sample includes approximately 80,000 clones, approximately 85% of them seen just once. What was sequenced was peripheral blood. The receptors stem from a man in his fifties or sixties with COVID-19, enrolled during active disease.

V gene TRBV7-3 combines with J gene TRBJ2-3, with TRBD2 matching over 7 bases. CDR3 size: 14 residues. The V gene's germline CDR1 is SGHTA and CDR2 FQGTGA. V shed 2 bases, J shed 1 base, and the junction held 0 bases outside the gene matches. The CDR3 reads CASSLAGGTDTQYF. CDR3 coding DNA: TGTGCCAGCAGCTTAGCGGGAGGCACAGATACGCAGTATTTT.

The chain couples TRBV5-1 to TRBJ1-2, with D uncertain. Germline assignment: CDR1 SGHRS and CDR2 YFSETQ. The germline V and J ends were trimmed by 5 bases and 2 bases, with 7 bases remaining between them. CDR3 length: 12 amino acids. CDR3 nucleotides: TGCGCCAGCAGTACAGACAACTATGGCTACACCTTC. It is translated as CASSTDNYGYTF.

This clone came up once. The V and J genes are TRBV7-8 and TRBJ1-1, with 7 bases fitting TRBD1. The V gene end was trimmed by 5 bases and the J gene end by 1 base; junction bases not matched to a gene: 7. Germline V lookup: CDR1 SGHVS, CDR2 FQNEAQ. The CDR3 is 15 amino acids. CDR3 sequence: CASSNRQGTNTEAFF. As DNA, the CDR3 is TGTGCCAGCAGCAACCGACAGGGAACGAACACTGAAGCTTTCTTT.

This chain uses TRBV2 with TRBJ1-5; 9 bases are a match to TRBD1. The germline CDR1 and CDR2 sequences are SNHLY and FYNNEI. The CDR3 is made up of 16 amino acids. The junction had 8 bases not matched to a gene; V was cut back by 4 bases and J by 4 bases. The CDR3 loop reads CASSGLTGGFNQPQHF. As DNA, the CDR3 is TGTGCCAGCAGTGGGTTGACAGGGGGTTTTAATCAGCCCCAGCATTTT.

The J gene is TRBJ2-1, the V gene TRBV18, with D perhaps matching TRBD2 (5 bases). CDR1 KGHSH and CDR2 LQKENI come from the germline V gene. Trimming pared 1 base from V and 6 bases from J, leaving 10 bases between. The CDR3 totals 14 residues. CDR3 in amino acids: CASSPLRGSNEQFF. In DNA, the CDR3 is TGTGCCAGCTCACCACTCAGAGGGTCCAATGAGCAGTTCTTC. The entire variable domain, with the rest obtained from reference TRBV18 and TRBJ2-1, is as follows: NAGVMQNPRHLVRRRGQEARLRCSPMKGHSHVYWYRQLPEEGLKFMVYLQKENIIDESGMPKERFSAEFPKEGPSILRIQQVVRGDSAAYFCASSPLRGSNEQFFGPGTRLTVL.